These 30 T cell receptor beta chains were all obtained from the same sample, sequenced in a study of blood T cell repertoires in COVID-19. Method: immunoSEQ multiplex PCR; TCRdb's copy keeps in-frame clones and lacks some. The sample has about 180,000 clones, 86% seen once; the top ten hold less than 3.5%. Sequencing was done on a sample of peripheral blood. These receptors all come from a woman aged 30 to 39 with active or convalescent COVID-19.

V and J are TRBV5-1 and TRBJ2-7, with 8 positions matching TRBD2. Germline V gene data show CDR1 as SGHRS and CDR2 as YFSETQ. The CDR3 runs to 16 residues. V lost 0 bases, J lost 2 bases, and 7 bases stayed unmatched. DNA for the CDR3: TGCGCCAGCAGCTTGGCTGGTAGCGGGGTTGCCTACGAGCAGTACTTC. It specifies CASSLAGSGVAYEQYF.

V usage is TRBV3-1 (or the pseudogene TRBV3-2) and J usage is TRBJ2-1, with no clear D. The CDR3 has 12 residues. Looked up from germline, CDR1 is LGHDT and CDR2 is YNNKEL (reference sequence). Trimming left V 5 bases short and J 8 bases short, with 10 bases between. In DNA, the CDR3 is TGTGCCAGCAGCTCCTCAGGCCATGAGCAGTTCTTC. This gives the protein CASSSSGHEQFF.

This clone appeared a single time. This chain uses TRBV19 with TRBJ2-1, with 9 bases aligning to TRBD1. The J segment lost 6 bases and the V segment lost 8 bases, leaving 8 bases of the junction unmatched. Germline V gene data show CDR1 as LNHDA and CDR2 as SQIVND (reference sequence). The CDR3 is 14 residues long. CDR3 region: CASSRPGQGNEQFF. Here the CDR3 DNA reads TGTGCCAGTTCACGACCGGGACAGGGCAATGAGCAGTTCTTC. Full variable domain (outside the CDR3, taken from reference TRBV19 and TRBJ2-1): DGGITQSPKYLFRKEGQNVTLSCEQNLNHDAMYWYRQDPGQGLRLIYYSQIVNDFQKGDIAEGYSVSREKKESFPLTVTSAQKNPTAFYLCASSRPGQGNEQFFGPGTRLTVL.

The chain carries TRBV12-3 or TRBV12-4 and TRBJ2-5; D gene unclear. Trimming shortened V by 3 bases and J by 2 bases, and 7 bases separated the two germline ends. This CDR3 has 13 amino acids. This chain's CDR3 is CASSLRQQETQYF. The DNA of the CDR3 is TGTGCCAGCAGTTTGCGGCAGCAAGAGACCCAGTACTTC.

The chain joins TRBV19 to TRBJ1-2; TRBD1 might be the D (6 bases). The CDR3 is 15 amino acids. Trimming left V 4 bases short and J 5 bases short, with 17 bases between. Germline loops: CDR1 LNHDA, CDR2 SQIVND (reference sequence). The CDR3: CASSTQAGAQYGYTF. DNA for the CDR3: TGTGCCAGTAGTACTCAGGCGGGGGCGCAATATGGCTACACCTTC.

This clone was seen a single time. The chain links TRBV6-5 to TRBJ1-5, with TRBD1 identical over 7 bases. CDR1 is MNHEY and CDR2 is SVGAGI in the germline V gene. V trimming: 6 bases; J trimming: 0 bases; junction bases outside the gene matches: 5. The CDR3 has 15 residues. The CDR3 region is CASRKGQISNQPQHF. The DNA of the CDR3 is TGTGCCAGCAGAAAGGGACAGATTAGCAATCAGCCCCAGCATTTT.

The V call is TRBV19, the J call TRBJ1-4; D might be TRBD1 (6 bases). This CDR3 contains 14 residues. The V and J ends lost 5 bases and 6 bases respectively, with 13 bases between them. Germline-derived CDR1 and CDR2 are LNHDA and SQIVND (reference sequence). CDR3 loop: CASSGRGGDEKLFF. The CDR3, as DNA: TGTGCCAGTAGTGGCCGAGGGGGAGATGAAAAACTGTTTTTT. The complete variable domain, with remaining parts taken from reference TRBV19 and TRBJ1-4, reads DGGITQSPKYLFRKEGQNVTLSCEQNLNHDAMYWYRQDPGQGLRLIYYSQIVNDFQKGDIAEGYSVSREKKESFPLTVTSAQKNPTAFYLCASSGRGGDEKLFFGSGTQLSVL.

The CDR3 bases are TGTGCCACCAGCAGAGGTATGGACGGGGTCTATGGCTACACCTTC. This gives the protein CATSRGMDGVYGYTF. V gene TRBV15 combines with J gene TRBJ1-2; D gene unclear. This CDR3 has 15 residues. Between the trimmed V and J ends, which lost 1 base and 4 bases, there was a span of 13 bases. CDR1 and CDR2 from the germline V gene are LNHNV and YYDKDF (reference sequence).

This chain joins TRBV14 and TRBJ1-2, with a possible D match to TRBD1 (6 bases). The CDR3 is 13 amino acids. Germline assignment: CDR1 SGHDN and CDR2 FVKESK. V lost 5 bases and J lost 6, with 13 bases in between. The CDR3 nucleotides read TGTGCCAGCAGCTCACAGGGTCTGGATGGCTACACCTTC. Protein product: CASSSQGLDGYTF.

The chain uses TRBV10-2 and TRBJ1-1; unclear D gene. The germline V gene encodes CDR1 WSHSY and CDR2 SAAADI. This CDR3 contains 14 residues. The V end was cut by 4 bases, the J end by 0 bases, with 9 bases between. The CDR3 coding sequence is TGCGCCAGCAGTGGGGCCCACATGAACACTGAAGCTTTCTTT. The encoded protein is CASSGAHMNTEAFF.

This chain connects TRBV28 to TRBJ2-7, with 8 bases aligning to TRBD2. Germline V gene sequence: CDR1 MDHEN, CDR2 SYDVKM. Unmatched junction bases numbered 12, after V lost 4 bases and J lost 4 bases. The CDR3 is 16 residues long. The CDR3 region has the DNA TGTGCCAGCAGTTCCCCGGGGGGGGGAGGGACGTACGAGCAGTACTTC. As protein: CASSSPGGGGTYEQYF.

As DNA, the CDR3 is TGTGCCAGCAGCCAAGTGGTAGGGGTGGCGAACATTCAGTACTTC. Translation: CASSQVVGVANIQYF. The V gene is TRBV14, the J gene TRBJ2-4; a weak D match, TRBD1 (5 bases). Trimming removed 1 base from V and 7 bases from J, with 14 bases in between. The V gene's germline CDR1 is SGHDN and CDR2 FVKESK. The CDR3 contains 15 residues. Drawing the rest from reference TRBV14 and TRBJ2-4, the complete variable domain is EAGVTQFPSHSVIEKGQTVTLRCDPISGHDNLYWYRRVMGKEIKFLLHFVKESKQDESGMPNNRFLAERTGGTYSTLKVQPAELEDSGVYFCASSQVVGVANIQYFGAGTRLSVL.

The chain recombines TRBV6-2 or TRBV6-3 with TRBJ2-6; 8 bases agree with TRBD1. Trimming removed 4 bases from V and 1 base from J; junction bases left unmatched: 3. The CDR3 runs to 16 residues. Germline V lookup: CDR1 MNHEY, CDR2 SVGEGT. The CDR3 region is CASSLQGGSGANVLTF. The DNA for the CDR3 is TGTGCCAGCAGTTTACAGGGGGGATCTGGGGCCAACGTCCTGACTTTC.

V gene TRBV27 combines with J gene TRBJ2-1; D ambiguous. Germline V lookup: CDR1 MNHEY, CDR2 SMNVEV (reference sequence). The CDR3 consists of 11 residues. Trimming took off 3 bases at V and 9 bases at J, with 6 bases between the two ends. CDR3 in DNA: TGTGCCAGCAGTTTCCCTCCTGAGCAGTTCTTC. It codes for CASSFPPEQFF.

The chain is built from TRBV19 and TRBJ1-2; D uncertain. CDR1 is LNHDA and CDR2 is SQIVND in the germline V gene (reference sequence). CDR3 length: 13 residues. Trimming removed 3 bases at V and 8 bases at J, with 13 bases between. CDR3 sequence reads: CASSMIAGGGYTF. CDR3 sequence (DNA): TGTGCCAGTAGTATGATCGCGGGTGGCGGCTACACCTTC.

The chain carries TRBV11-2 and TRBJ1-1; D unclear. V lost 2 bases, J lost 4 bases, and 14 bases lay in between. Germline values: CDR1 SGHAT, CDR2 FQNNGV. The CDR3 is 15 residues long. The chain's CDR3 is CASSLQWSSPTEAFF. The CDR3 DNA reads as TGTGCCAGCAGCTTACAATGGAGCAGCCCCACTGAAGCTTTCTTT.

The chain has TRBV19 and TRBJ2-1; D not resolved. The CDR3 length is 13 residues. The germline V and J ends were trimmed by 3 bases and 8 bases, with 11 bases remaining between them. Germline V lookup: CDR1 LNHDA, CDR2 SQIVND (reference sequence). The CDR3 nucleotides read TGTGCCAGTAGTATTTTTAGCTTCGATGAGCAGTTCTTC. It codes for CASSIFSFDEQFF. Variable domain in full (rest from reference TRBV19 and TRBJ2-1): DGGITQSPKYLFRKEGQNVTLSCEQNLNHDAMYWYRQDPGQGLRLIYYSQIVNDFQKGDIAEGYSVSREKKESFPLTVTSAQKNPTAFYLCASSIFSFDEQFFGPGTRLTVL.

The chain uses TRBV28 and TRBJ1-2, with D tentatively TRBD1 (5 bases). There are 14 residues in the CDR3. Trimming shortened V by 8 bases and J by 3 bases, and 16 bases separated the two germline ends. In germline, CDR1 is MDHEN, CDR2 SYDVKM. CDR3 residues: CASQIGLRDYGYTF. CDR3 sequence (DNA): TGTGCCAGCCAAATAGGGCTCAGGGACTATGGCTACACCTTC.

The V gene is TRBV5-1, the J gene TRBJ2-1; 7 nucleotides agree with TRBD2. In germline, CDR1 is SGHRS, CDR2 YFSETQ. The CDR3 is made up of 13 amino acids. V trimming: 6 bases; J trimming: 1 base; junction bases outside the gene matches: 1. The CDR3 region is CASIGGSYNEQFF. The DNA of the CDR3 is TGCGCCAGCATCGGGGGGTCCTACAATGAGCAGTTCTTC.

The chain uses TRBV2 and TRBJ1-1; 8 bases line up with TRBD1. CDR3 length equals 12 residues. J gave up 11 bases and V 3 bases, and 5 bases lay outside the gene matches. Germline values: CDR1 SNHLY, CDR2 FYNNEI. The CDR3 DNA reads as TGTGCCAGCAGTGATGAGAACAGGGGGGCTTTCTTT. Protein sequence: CASSDENRGAFF. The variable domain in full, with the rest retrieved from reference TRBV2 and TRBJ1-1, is EPEVTQTPSHQVTQMGQEVILRCVPISNHLYFYWYRQILGQKVEFLVSFYNNEISEKSEIFDDQFSVERPDGSNFTLKIRSTKLEDSAMYFCASSDENRGAFFGQGTRLTVV.

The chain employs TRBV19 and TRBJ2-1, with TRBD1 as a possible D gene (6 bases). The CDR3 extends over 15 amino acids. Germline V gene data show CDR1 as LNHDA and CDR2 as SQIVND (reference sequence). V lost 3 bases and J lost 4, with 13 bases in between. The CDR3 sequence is CASSMKGDRYNEQFF. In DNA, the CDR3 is TGTGCCAGTAGTATGAAGGGAGACAGGTACAATGAGCAGTTCTTC.

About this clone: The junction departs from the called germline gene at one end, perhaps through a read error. CDR3 sequence reads: CASSLGLAGVADTQYF. The CDR3 nucleotides are TGTGCTAGCAGCTTAGGATTAGCGGGAGTAGCAGATACGCAGTATTTT. This sequence joins TRBV7-7 and TRBJ2-3, with 9 bases aligning to TRBD2. Germline values: CDR1 SSHAT, CDR2 FNYEAQ (reference sequence). This CDR3 is built from 16 residues.

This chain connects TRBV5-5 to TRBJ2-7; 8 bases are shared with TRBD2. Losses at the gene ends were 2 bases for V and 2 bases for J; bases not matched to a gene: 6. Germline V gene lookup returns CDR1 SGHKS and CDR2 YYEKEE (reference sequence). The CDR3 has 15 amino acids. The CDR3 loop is CASSFGRSGTYEQYF. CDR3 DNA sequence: TGTGCCAGCAGCTTTGGGCGTAGCGGGACCTACGAGCAGTACTTC.

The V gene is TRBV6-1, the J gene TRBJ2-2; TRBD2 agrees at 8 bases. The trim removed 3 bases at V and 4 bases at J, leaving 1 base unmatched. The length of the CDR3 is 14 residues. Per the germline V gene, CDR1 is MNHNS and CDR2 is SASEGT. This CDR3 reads CASSDGTSTGELFF. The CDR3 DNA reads TGTGCCAGCAGTGATGGGACTAGCACCGGGGAGCTGTTTTTT.

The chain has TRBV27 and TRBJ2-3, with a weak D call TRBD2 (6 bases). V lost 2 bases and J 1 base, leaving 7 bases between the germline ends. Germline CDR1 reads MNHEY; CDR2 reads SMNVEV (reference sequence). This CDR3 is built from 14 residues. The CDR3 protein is CASSLGGGTDTQYF. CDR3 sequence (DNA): TGTGCCAGCAGTTTAGGCGGGGGCACAGATACGCAGTATTTT.

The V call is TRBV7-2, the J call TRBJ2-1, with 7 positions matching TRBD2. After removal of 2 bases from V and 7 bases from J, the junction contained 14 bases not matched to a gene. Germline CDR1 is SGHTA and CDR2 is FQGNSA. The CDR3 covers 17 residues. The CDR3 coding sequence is TGTGCCAGCAGCTTAAACCCGGGACTACAGATAGGGAATGAGCAGTTCTTC. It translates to CASSLNPGLQIGNEQFF.

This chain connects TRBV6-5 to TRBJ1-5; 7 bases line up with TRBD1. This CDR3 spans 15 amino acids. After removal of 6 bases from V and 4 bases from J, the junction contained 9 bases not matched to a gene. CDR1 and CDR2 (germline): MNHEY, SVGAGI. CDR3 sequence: CASRREGGLNQPQHF. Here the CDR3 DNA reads TGTGCCAGCAGGCGAGAAGGGGGCTTGAATCAGCCCCAGCATTTT.

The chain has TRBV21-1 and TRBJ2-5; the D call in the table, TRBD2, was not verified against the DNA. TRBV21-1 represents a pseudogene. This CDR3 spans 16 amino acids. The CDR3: CASYLLGTSGQETQYF. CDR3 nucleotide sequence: TGTGCCAGTTATTTACTAGGGACTAGCGGGCAAGAGACCCAGTACTTC.

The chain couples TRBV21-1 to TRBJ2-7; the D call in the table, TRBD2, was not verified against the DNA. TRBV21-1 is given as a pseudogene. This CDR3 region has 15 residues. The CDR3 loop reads CASSKGGGGNYEQYF. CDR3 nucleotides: TGTGCCAGCAGCAAAGGCGGGGGGGGAAACTACGAGCAGTACTTC.

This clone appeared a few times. The CDR3 nucleotides read TGTGCCACCAGTGGAGGGAATAGCAATCAGCCCCAGCATTTT. Amino acid sequence: CATSGGNSNQPQHF. The chain couples TRBV15 to TRBJ1-5; D gene uncertain. The CDR3 contains 14 residues. Germline V gene lookup returns CDR1 LNHNV and CDR2 YYDKDF (reference sequence). V was clipped by 6 bases and J by 0 bases, with 9 bases between them.